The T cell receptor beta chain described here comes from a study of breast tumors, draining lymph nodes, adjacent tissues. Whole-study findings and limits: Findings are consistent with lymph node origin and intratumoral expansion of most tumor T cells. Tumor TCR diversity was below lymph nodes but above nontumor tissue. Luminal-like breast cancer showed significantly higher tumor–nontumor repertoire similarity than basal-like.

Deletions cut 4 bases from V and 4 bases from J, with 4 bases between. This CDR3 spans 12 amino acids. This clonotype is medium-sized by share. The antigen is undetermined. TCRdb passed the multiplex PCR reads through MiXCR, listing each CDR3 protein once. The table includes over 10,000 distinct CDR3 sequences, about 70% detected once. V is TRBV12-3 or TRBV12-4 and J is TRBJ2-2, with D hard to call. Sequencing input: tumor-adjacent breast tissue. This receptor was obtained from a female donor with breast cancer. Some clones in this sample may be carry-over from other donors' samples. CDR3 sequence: CASSSSTGELFF. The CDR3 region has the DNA TGTGCCAGCAGTTCTAGCACCGGGGAGCTGTTTTTT.